This passage covers 24 T cell receptor beta chains from one sample sequenced in a study of blood T cell repertoires in COVID-19. This table comes from immunoSEQ multiplex PCR, and its TCRdb copy is limited to in-frame clones, with some not included. The data show 250,000 or so clones, approximately 90% seen once. Sequencing input: PBMCs or T cells enriched from blood (not recorded which). Receptors were obtained from a human donor in a cohort exposed to, infected with or recovered from COVID-19 (not recorded which). The donor label of this sample is uncertain.

The chain has TRBV7-9 and TRBJ1-2; 10 nucleotides match TRBD1. V lost 4 bases and J lost 9; bases outside the gene matches: 8. Germline V gene sequence: CDR1 SEHNR, CDR2 FQNEAQ (reference sequence). The CDR3 is made up of 14 amino acids. CDR3 amino acids: CASSSGRDRGSYTF. CDR3 in DNA: TGTGCCAGCAGCTCTGGGCGGGACAGGGGAAGCTACACCTTC.

The V call is TRBV27, the J call TRBJ1-6; no clear D. CDR1 is MNHEY and CDR2 is SMNVEV in the germline V gene (reference sequence). Trimming pared 4 bases from V and 8 bases from J, leaving 18 bases between. This CDR3 comprises 16 residues. CDR3 bases: TGTGCCAGCAGTTCCCCGTTACGGAGTATCGATTCACCCCTCCACTTT. Encoded protein: CASSSPLRSIDSPLHF.

V gene TRBV21-1 combines with J gene TRBJ1-3. TRBV21-1 is assigned pseudogene status. CDR3 length: 15 amino acids. CDR3: CASSACASSGNTIYF. The CDR3 DNA follows: TGTGCCAGCAGCGCGTGTGCGAGCTCTGGAAACACCATATATTTT.

This clone has more than one count but fewer than ten. The chain combines TRBV29-1 with TRBJ2-1, with D perhaps TRBD1 (6 bases). The CDR3 sequence is 11 residues long. The germline CDR1 and CDR2 sequences are SQVTM and ANQGSEA. Trimming pared 8 bases from V and 7 bases from J, leaving 12 bases between. CDR3 DNA sequence: TGCAGCTTTCAGGGGTATAATGAGCAGTTCTTC. It codes for CSFQGYNEQFF.

This clone was seen more than once but under ten times. This chain uses TRBV7-9 with TRBJ2-7; D unresolved. The germline V gene has CDR1 SEHNR and CDR2 FQNEAQ (reference sequence). This CDR3 contains 12 residues. Trimming left V 5 bases short and J 3 bases short, with 8 bases between. The CDR3 DNA is TGTGCCAGCAGCACCGGAGACTACGAGCAGTACTTC. The encoded protein is CASSTGDYEQYF.

The CDR3 region has the DNA TGTGCCAGCAGCCAAGAGCGGCAATTTGGCTACACCTTC. Translated, it gives CASSQERQFGYTF. V and J are TRBV3-1 (or the pseudogene TRBV3-2) and TRBJ1-2; D not resolved. Trimming shortened V by 0 bases and J by 7 bases, and 9 bases separated the two germline ends. Per germline, CDR1 LGHDT and CDR2 YNNKEL (reference sequence). CDR3 length equals 13 residues.

The chain links TRBV6-5 to TRBJ1-1; 8 bases are shared with TRBD1. J gave up 6 bases and V 5 bases, and 5 bases lay outside the gene matches. Germline CDR1 and CDR2: MNHEY and SVGAGI. The CDR3 covers 13 residues. CDR3 sequence: CASSLTGAAEAFF. For the CDR3, the DNA is TGTGCCAGCAGTCTGACAGGGGCAGCTGAAGCTTTCTTT.

This chain links TRBV4-1 with TRBJ2-5; TRBD2 matches 9 bases. The length of the CDR3 is 17 residues. The junction had 14 bases not matched to a gene; V was cut back by 3 bases and J by 6 bases. CDR1 and CDR2 from the germline V gene are MGHRA and YSYEKL. The CDR3 region has the DNA TGCGCCAGCAGCCAGGACACCCTAGGACTAGCGCCAAAGACCCAGTACTTC. Translating it yields CASSQDTLGLAPKTQYF.

Written as DNA, the CDR3 is TGTGCCAGCAGCCAGGGGGGAGGTTCACCCCTCCACTTT. Amino acid sequence: CASSQGGGSPLHF. V usage is TRBV3-1 (or the pseudogene TRBV3-2) and J usage is TRBJ1-6, with TRBD1 as a possible D gene (5 bases). The ends were cut back, 3 bases at V and 9 bases at J, with 9 bases in the middle. This CDR3 region has 13 residues. Germline V gene lookup returns CDR1 LGHDT and CDR2 YNNKEL (reference sequence).

The chain carries TRBV11-2 and TRBJ1-3; D is perhaps TRBD1 (6 bases). The CDR3 loop spans 15 amino acids. The V and J ends lost 5 bases and 3 bases respectively, with 14 bases between them. CDR1 is SGHAT and CDR2 is FQNNGV in the germline V gene. This CDR3 reads CASSREQGGGNTIYF. The CDR3 nucleotides are TGTGCCAGCAGCCGAGAACAGGGCGGTGGAAACACCATATATTTT.

The chain joins TRBV30 to TRBJ1-2; 7 bases match TRBD1. Germline CDR1 GTSNPN, CDR2 SVGIG (reference sequence). V was clipped by 4 bases and J by 4 bases; unmatched bases: 6. This CDR3 has 13 amino acids. The CDR3 DNA is TGTGCCTGGAATCAAGGGGGCTCCTATGGCTACACCTTC. It is translated as CAWNQGGSYGYTF.

This clone was seen only a few times. This chain uses TRBV19 with TRBJ2-7; maybe TRBD2 (5 bases). Germline V gene data show CDR1 as LNHDA and CDR2 as SQIVND (reference sequence). Trimming left V 3 bases short and J 6 bases short, with 6 bases between. The CDR3 contains 11 residues. This chain's CDR3 is CASSIGGEQYF. The CDR3 nucleotides are TGTGCCAGTAGTATCGGAGGCGAGCAGTACTTC.

CDR3 residues: CASSPGTSGVRTEAFF. The CDR3 nucleotides are TGTGCCAGCTCACCCGGTACTTCGGGGGTGCGCACTGAAGCTTTCTTT. The V and J genes are TRBV18 and TRBJ1-1; a weak D match, TRBD1 (5 bases). V lost 3 bases and J 4 bases, leaving 18 bases between the germline ends. The germline V gene has CDR1 KGHSH and CDR2 LQKENI. The CDR3 totals 16 residues.

The J gene is TRBJ1-5, the V gene TRBV24-1; 9 bases line up with TRBD1. V dropped 7 bases and J dropped 7; count of bases not matched to a gene: 7. Per germline, CDR1 KGHDR and CDR2 SFDVKD. This CDR3 is built from 14 residues. The DNA for the CDR3 is TGTGCCACCAGGGGGACAGGGATCGGACAGCCCCAGCATTTT. It is translated as CATRGTGIGQPQHF.

This clone has a single count. V usage is TRBV11-3 and J usage is TRBJ2-7; D is undetermined. The CDR3 length is 13 residues. Germline V lookup: CDR1 SGHNT, CDR2 YENEEA. V lost 0 bases and J 6 bases, leaving 9 bases between the germline ends. CDR3 region: CASSLDRLGEQYF. DNA for the CDR3: TGTGCCAGCAGCTTAGACAGGCTGGGCGAGCAGTACTTC.

This chain links TRBV7-6 with TRBJ1-1; D not resolved. The CDR3 totals 13 residues. Deletions cut 5 bases from V and 1 base from J, with 8 bases between. Germline CDR1 is SGHVS and CDR2 is FNYEAQ. CDR3 sequence (DNA): TGTGCCAGCAGCCTTAGACAGAACACTGAAGCTTTCTTT. Protein product: CASSLRQNTEAFF.

The rearrangement links TRBV12-5 to TRBJ1-5; unclear D gene. The V and J ends lost 2 bases and 9 bases respectively, with 17 bases between them. The CDR3 contains 15 residues. Germline CDR1 reads LGHNT; CDR2 reads FRNRAP. CDR3 loop: CASGLQVDPYRPQHF. In nucleotides, the CDR3 is TGTGCTAGTGGTTTGCAGGTAGATCCGTATCGGCCCCAGCATTTT.

The CDR3 reads CASSLSGGGTGELFF. CDR3 in DNA: TGTGCCAGCAGCTTGTCCGGGGGAGGGACCGGGGAGCTGTTTTTT. The genes are TRBV13 and TRBJ2-2; 7 nucleotides match TRBD2. The CDR3 is 15 residues long. Germline V gene lookup returns CDR1 PRHDT and CDR2 FYEKMQ (reference sequence). The trim removed 3 bases at V and 5 bases at J, leaving 6 bases unmatched.

In this sample, this clone turned up once. This chain uses TRBV7-3 with TRBJ2-3, with 10 bases lining up with TRBD2. V lost 5 bases to trimming and J lost 3 bases; unmatched junction nucleotides: 5. The germline V gene encodes CDR1 SGHTA and CDR2 FQGTGA. The CDR3 spans 15 residues. This CDR3 reads CASSASSGGTDTQYF. As DNA, the CDR3 is TGTGCCAGCAGCGCCTCTAGCGGGGGAACAGATACGCAGTATTTT.

The chain combines TRBV15 with TRBJ1-4, with a tentative D call TRBD1 (6 bases). There are 15 residues in the CDR3. Trimming stripped 4 bases from V and 8 bases from J, with 17 bases between. The germline gives CDR1 LNHNV, CDR2 YYDKDF (reference sequence). The chain's CDR3 is CATSTLQGRYEKLFF. The CDR3 nucleotides read TGTGCCACCAGCACCCTACAGGGTCGGTACGAAAAACTGTTTTTT.

This sequence joins TRBV21-1 and TRBJ1-4; TRBD1 reflects the table's D call only, with no check against the DNA. TRBV21-1 constitutes a pseudogene. This CDR3 contains 20 residues. In DNA, the CDR3 is TGTGCCAGCAGCCGTCGTGGATCGATTTACAGGCAAAATAGGTCGGAAAAACTGTTTTTT. Protein: CASSRRGSIYRQNRSEKLFF.

The chain uses TRBV24-1 and TRBJ1-5; 9 bases match TRBD1. The CDR3 is 14 residues long. V lost 11 bases and J lost 6; bases outside the gene matches: 10. Germline CDR1 KGHDR, CDR2 SFDVKD. CDR3 DNA: TGTGCCAGGCCAACCGGGACAGGGTTTCAGCCCCAGCATTTT. Its translation is CARPTGTGFQPQHF.

The rearrangement joins TRBV6-2 or TRBV6-3 to TRBJ2-7, with 12 nucleotides matching TRBD2. CDR1 is MNHEY and CDR2 is SVGEGT in the germline V gene. The trim removed 2 bases at V and 2 bases at J, leaving 4 bases unmatched. The CDR3 is 16 amino acids. The CDR3 DNA follows: TGTGCCAGCAGTTACCCGACTAGCGGGGGTACCTACGAGCAGTACTTC. It encodes CASSYPTSGGTYEQYF.

The chain recombines TRBV6-5 with TRBJ1-6; D gene unclear. Trimming removed 5 bases at V and 10 bases at J, with 15 bases between. The CDR3 runs to 14 residues. CDR1 is MNHEY, CDR2 SVGAGI, per germline. The CDR3 bases are TGTGCCAGCAGTATAACGGGGTCCCCCTCACCCCTCCACTTT. It translates to CASSITGSPSPLHF.